Listed below are T cell receptor beta chains from one sample, sequenced in a study of T cell responses to AZD1222 COVID-19 vaccine. The repertoire was sequenced with immunoSEQ multiplex PCR; TCRdb's copy has only in-frame clones and lacks some. The table has some 130,000 clones, roughly 92% seen once. The input for sequencing was peripheral blood, taken on day 0 of AZD1222 vaccination. The receptors originated from an adult in good health. CDR3s include the opening cysteine and the closing phenylalanine or tryptophan. D genes are given only for firm matches. Expanded clones are given a class, and other clones once, few, many or no size at all.

size	V	J	D	DNA	CDR3
.	TRBV29-1	TRBJ1-1	.	TGCAGCGTTGGAGGGGGAAGCACTGAAGCTTTCTTT	CSVGGGSTEAFF
once	TRBV4-1	TRBJ1-3	TRBD1	TGCGCCAGCAGCCAAAGGACAGGGAGGATAACTGGAAACACCATATATTTT	CASSQRTGRITGNTIYF
.	TRBV5-8	TRBJ1-4	.	TGTGCCAGCAGGTCACAGGAAACTAATGAAAAACTGTTTTTT	CASRSQETNEKLFF
.	TRBV6-5	TRBJ1-1	TRBD1	TGTGCCAGCAGCAGGACAGGTGAAGCTTTCTTT	CASSRTGEAFF
.	TRBV14	TRBJ2-7	.	TGTGCCAGCAGCCCCGAAAAGGGGCCGGGCACCTACGAGCAGTACTTC	CASSPEKGPGTYEQYF
.	TRBV2	TRBJ1-1	.	TGTGCCACCAGAAAGAGCGAGGAAGCTTTCTTT	CATRKSEEAFF
.	TRBV19	TRBJ1-2	.	TGTGCCAGTACCACAACAGGGTTTAGTGGCTACACCTTC	CASTTTGFSGYTF
.	TRBV4-2	TRBJ2-2	.	TGTGCCAGCAGCCAAGATCCGGCTAGGAACACCGGGGAGCTGTTTTTT	CASSQDPARNTGELFF
once	TRBV29-1	TRBJ2-1	.	TGCAGCGTTTCCCTAGGGCCCTACAATGAGCAGTTCTTC	CSVSLGPYNEQFF
.	TRBV19	TRBJ1-2	.	TGTGCCAGTAGTACCGAAAGGTGGCCCTATGGCTACACCTTC	CASSTERWPYGYTF
.	TRBV7-3	TRBJ1-2	.	TGTGCCAGCAGCTTAACGCACACACCACACTATGGCTACACCTTC	CASSLTHTPHYGYTF
.	TRBV12-3/TRBV12-4	TRBJ2-7	.	TGTGCCAGCAGTTTTGAGGGCGGGGCGCAGTACTTC	CASSFEGGAQYF
.	TRBV19	TRBJ1-1	TRBD1	TGTGCCAGTACGAGATTTCCGGGACAGGGGAACACTGAAGCTTTCTTT	CASTRFPGQGNTEAFF
once	TRBV9	TRBJ1-1	TRBD1	TGTGCCAGCAGCGGGACAGGGCCCCTGAACACTGAAGCTTTCTTT	CASSGTGPLNTEAFF
few	TRBV10-3	TRBJ2-1	.	TGTGCCATCAGTGTTGGGGTGGGTGAGCAGTTCTTC	CAISVGVGEQFF
.	TRBV9	TRBJ2-3	TRBD1	TGTGCCAGCAGCGAACCGGGACAGGGCCCCACAGATACGCAGTATTTT	CASSEPGQGPTDTQYF
.	TRBV11-2	TRBJ1-6	TRBD1	TGTGCCAGCAGCTTAGGAACAGGGGGCGTTGGGTCACCCCTCCACTTT	CASSLGTGGVGSPLHF
.	TRBV9	TRBJ1-2	.	TGTGCCAGCAGCGTCGACTCGGATACTAACTATGGCTACACCTTC	CASSVDSDTNYGYTF
.	TRBV7-9	TRBJ2-3	.	TGTGCCAGCAGCCGTCAACCCGATACGCAGTATTTT	CASSRQPDTQYF
.	TRBV6-5	TRBJ1-4	.	TGTGCCAGCAGTTCGGTTGTGTCTAATGAAAAACTGTTTTTT	CASSSVVSNEKLFF
.	TRBV7-6	TRBJ1-1	TRBD1	TGTGCCAGCAGCCAGGACAGGGGGCTGAACACTGAAGCTTTCTTT	CASSQDRGLNTEAFF
.	TRBV29-1	TRBJ2-3	.	TGCAGCGTCTCACTGGCAGGGCGGGATACGCAGTATTTT	CSVSLAGRDTQYF
.	TRBV9	TRBJ1-1	.	TGTGCCAGCAGCGTACTGGCAGTGAACACTGAAGCTTTCTTT	CASSVLAVNTEAFF
.	TRBV6-5	TRBJ1-2	.	TGTGCCAGCAGCCCGGGACACCTCTATGGCTACACCTTC	CASSPGHLYGYTF
.	TRBV7-3	TRBJ1-4	TRBD1	TGTGCCAGCAGCTCGGGACAGGGGAATGAAAAACTGTTTTTT	CASSSGQGNEKLFF
.	TRBV21-1	TRBJ2-5	.	TGTGCCAGCAGCAGTGGCAGCAAAGAGACCCAGTACTTC	CASSSGSKETQYF
.	TRBV6-5	TRBJ2-1	.	TGTGCCAGCAGAACGCGGGGCGGTAGCAATGAGCAGTTCTTC	CASRTRGGSNEQFF
.	TRBV12-5	TRBJ2-7	TRBD2	TGTGCTAGTGGTTTGGTACTTGGGACTAGCGGGGGTAGCTCCTACGAGCAGTACTTC	CASGLVLGTSGGSSYEQYF
.	TRBV29-1	TRBJ1-4	TRBD1	TGCAGCGTTGGGACAGGGAGGGGTGAAAAACTGTTTTTT	CSVGTGRGEKLFF
.	TRBV6-2/TRBV6-3	TRBJ2-1	.	TGTGCCAGCAGTTACAGGGTAGGTGAGCAGTTCTTC	CASSYRVGEQFF
once	TRBV5-5	TRBJ1-1	TRBD1	TGTGCCAGCAGCTGGGACAGGCCGACCTTCTACACTGAAGCTTTCTTT	CASSWDRPTFYTEAFF
.	TRBV30	TRBJ2-7	TRBD2	TGTGCCTACGAGCGGGAGAGTTACGAGCAGTACTTC	CAYERESYEQYF
.	TRBV19	TRBJ2-7	TRBD1	TGTGCCAGTAGTAGGGACAGGGCGAGCTCCTACGAGCAGTACTTC	CASSRDRASSYEQYF
.	TRBV5-6	TRBJ1-2	.	TGTGCCAGCAGCCCAGGGGTCGATGGCTACACCTTC	CASSPGVDGYTF
.	TRBV28	TRBJ2-1	TRBD2	TGTGCCAGCAGCCCCGGGACTAGCCCCAATGAGCAGTTCTTC	CASSPGTSPNEQFF
.	TRBV6-1	TRBJ2-3	.	TGTGCCAGCAGTGAACGAACGGGTCGTGCAGATACGCAGTATTTT	CASSERTGRADTQYF
.	TRBV27	TRBJ2-1	.	TGTGCCAGCAGTCCTCGGGCCCTCTACAATGAACAGTTCTTC	CASSPRALYNEQFF
.	TRBV10-2	TRBJ2-3	TRBD2	TGCGCCAGCAGTCTAGCGGGGGCAGGGGATACGCAGTATTTT	CASSLAGAGDTQYF
.	TRBV5-1	TRBJ2-3	TRBD1	TGCGCCAGCAGCTTACCGAAGGGACAGGGACCGTACGATACGCAGTATTTT	CASSLPKGQGPYDTQYF
once	TRBV11-2	TRBJ1-1	.	TGTGCCAGCAGCGCCGGGACATCTACTGAAGCTTTCTTT	CASSAGTSTEAFF
.	TRBV5-5	TRBJ2-1	TRBD1	TGTGCCAGCAGCTTGGCCCCGGGACAGGGTTACAATGAGCAGTTCTTC	CASSLAPGQGYNEQFF
.	TRBV30	TRBJ1-3	.	TGTGCCTGGAGCCGAGGGCACTCTGGAAACACCATATATTTT	CAWSRGHSGNTIYF
.	TRBV19	TRBJ1-5	.	TGTGCCAGTACCTACGGACTGAAAAATAGCAATCAGCCCCAGCATTTT	CASTYGLKNSNQPQHF
.	TRBV2	TRBJ2-5	.	TGTGCCAGCAGTGGGGCCAGGCCGGAGACCCAGTACTTC	CASSGARPETQYF
.	TRBV5-4	TRBJ2-5	TRBD2	TGTGCCAGCAGCTTGGAACTAGCGGGGGGCAAGGAAGAGACCCAGTACTTC	CASSLELAGGKEETQYF
.	TRBV29-1	TRBJ1-1	.	TGCAGCGTTCTGGGCGGCCGTAAAGCTGAAGCTTTCTTT	CSVLGGRKAEAFF
.	TRBV18	TRBJ1-3	.	TGTGCCAGCTCATACTCTGGTGGCTCTGGAAACACCATATATTTT	CASSYSGGSGNTIYF
.	TRBV6-1	TRBJ1-2	.	TGTGCCAGCAGTGAAAGGGGCTTCACTAACTATGGCTACACCTTC	CASSERGFTNYGYTF
.	TRBV13	TRBJ1-2	TRBD1	TGTGCCAGCAGCAGACAGGGTGACTATGGCTACACCTTC	CASSRQGDYGYTF
.	TRBV5-4	TRBJ1-1	.	TGTGCCAGCAGCCCCGACCCTTCCATGAACACTGAAGCTTTCTTT	CASSPDPSMNTEAFF
.	TRBV29-1	TRBJ2-3	.	TGCAGCGCCCGGACCCTCTTCCGCACAGATACGCAGTATTTT	CSARTLFRTDTQYF
.	TRBV19	TRBJ1-2	TRBD1	TGTGCCAGTATTGGACAGGGAGGTGGCTACACCTTC	CASIGQGGGYTF
.	TRBV5-6	TRBJ1-5	.	TGTGCCAGCAGCTTGGGGCAGAATCAGCCCCAGCATTTT	CASSLGQNQPQHF
.	TRBV9	TRBJ1-1	TRBD1	TGTGCCAGCAGCCCTAGTCTCCAGGGGGCCACTGAAGCTTTCTTT	CASSPSLQGATEAFF
.	TRBV5-8	TRBJ1-1	.	TGTGCCAGCAGCATTACACAAGCTTTCTTT	CASSITQAFF
.	TRBV19	TRBJ2-7	.	TGTGCCAGTAGTATAGGCAGGTCCTACGAGCAGTACTTC	CASSIGRSYEQYF
.	TRBV6-6	TRBJ2-7	TRBD1	TGTGCCAGCAGTTCTTGGACAGGCGGACACGAGCAGTACTTC	CASSSWTGGHEQYF
.	TRBV21-1	TRBJ1-1	.	TGTGCCAGCAGCAATCAGGGAGGTGAAGCTTTCTTT	CASSNQGGEAFF
.	TRBV6-2/TRBV6-3	TRBJ2-2	.	TGTGCCAGCAGTCCCCTTTTTGGCACCGGGGAGCTGTTTTTT	CASSPLFGTGELFF